Below, 10 T cell receptor beta chains from the same sample are listed, as sequenced in a study of T cell changes during pregnancy in multiple sclerosis (dated by TCRdb to the late 2010s). The library was generated by the immunoSEQ multiplex PCR assay. The table comes from immuneACCESS by way of TCRdb, which keeps in-frame sequences with V and J called. Part of the clones is missing from these tables; in studies checked, under half for an unresolved V gene and the rest for unknown reasons. A total of 40,000 to 45,000 clones appear in this sample, about 89% of them only once. The ten largest clones add up to around 0.6% of the sample. The sequencing here drew on CD4+ T cells from peripheral blood mononuclear cells, taken in the first trimester of pregnancy. The receptors stem from a female donor with multiple sclerosis, enrolled in a pregnancy study.

J is TRBJ1-5 and V is TRBV28; D might be TRBD1 (5 bases). The V end was cut by 3 bases, the J end by 0 bases, with 12 bases between. This CDR3 contains 16 residues. Germline V gene sequence: CDR1 MDHEN, CDR2 SYDVKM. As DNA, the CDR3 is TGTGCCAGCAGTTTCGGAGGGGTTATTAGCAATCAGCCCCAGCATTTT. Its protein product is CASSFGGVISNQPQHF. Filled out from reference TRBV28 and TRBJ1-5, the complete variable domain reads DVKVTQSSRYLVKRTGEKVFLECVQDMDHENMFWYRQDPGLGLRLIYFSYDVKMKEKGDIPEGYSVSREKKERFSLILESASTNQTSMYLCASSFGGVISNQPQHFGDGTRLSIL.

The gene calls are TRBV28 and TRBJ1-5, with 8 nucleotides matching TRBD1. From germline, CDR1 is MDHEN and CDR2 SYDVKM. J lost 9 bases, V lost 3 bases, and 4 bases had no gene match. The CDR3 runs 13 residues. CDR3 residues: CASSFRGPLPQHF. Here the CDR3 DNA reads TGTGCCAGCAGTTTCAGGGGGCCCCTGCCCCAGCATTTT. Full variable domain (rest looked up from reference TRBV28 and TRBJ1-5): DVKVTQSSRYLVKRTGEKVFLECVQDMDHENMFWYRQDPGLGLRLIYFSYDVKMKEKGDIPEGYSVSREKKERFSLILESASTNQTSMYLCASSFRGPLPQHFGDGTRLSIL.

This chain connects TRBV2 to TRBJ2-2, with TRBD2 matching over 13 bases. The V gene end was trimmed by 6 bases and the J gene end by 6 bases; junction bases not matched to a gene: 4. Germline V gives CDR1 SNHLY, CDR2 FYNNEI. The CDR3 sequence is 15 residues long. CDR3 loop: CASRLLAGGAGELFF. CDR3 sequence (DNA): TGTGCCAGCAGATTACTAGCGGGAGGGGCCGGGGAGCTGTTTTTT.

Written as DNA, the CDR3 is TGTGCCAGCAGCGTAGGGTCCGGGACTAGCTTTTACAATGAGCAGTTCTTC. Amino acid sequence: CASSVGSGTSFYNEQFF. The chain uses TRBV9 and TRBJ2-1; 9 bases map to TRBD2. The germline gives CDR1 SGDLS, CDR2 YYNGEE. The CDR3 spans 17 residues. The trim removed 0 bases at V and 4 bases at J, leaving 8 bases unmatched.

The J gene is TRBJ2-7, the V gene TRBV5-1; TRBD2 matches 10 bases. The CDR3 spans 14 residues. V was clipped by 0 bases and J by 11 bases; unmatched bases: 8. The V gene's germline CDR1 is SGHRS and CDR2 YFSETQ. CDR3 bases: TGCGCCAGCAGCTTGGAGGGGACTAGCGCCATGGAGTACTTC. Translated: CASSLEGTSAMEYF.

CDR3 residues: CASNLDPGVGTSTDTQYF. DNA for the CDR3: TGTGCCAGCAACCTAGATCCGGGAGTGGGGACTAGCACAGATACGCAGTATTTT. This chain connects TRBV9 to TRBJ2-3, with D maybe TRBD2 (6 bases). Germline assignment: CDR1 SGDLS and CDR2 YYNGEE. Trimming removed 6 bases from V and 0 bases from J, with 23 bases in between. The CDR3 totals 18 residues.

The rearrangement joins TRBV28 to TRBJ1-3, with D uncertain. CDR1 is MDHEN, CDR2 SYDVKM, per germline. Between the trimmed V and J ends, which lost 6 bases and 0 bases, there was a span of 12 bases. The CDR3 loop spans 15 amino acids. CDR3 DNA: TGTGCCAGCAGCCTGATGGCGGGCTCTGGAAACACCATATATTTT. This sequence encodes CASSLMAGSGNTIYF. The full variable domain, its missing parts supplied by reference TRBV28 and TRBJ1-3, is DVKVTQSSRYLVKRTGEKVFLECVQDMDHENMFWYRQDPGLGLRLIYFSYDVKMKEKGDIPEGYSVSREKKERFSLILESASTNQTSMYLCASSLMAGSGNTIYFGEGSWLTVV.

Here the CDR3 reads CASGTGVPNQPQHF. Here the CDR3 DNA reads TGTGCCAGCGGGACAGGGGTTCCCAATCAGCCCCAGCATTTT. V and J are TRBV5-5 and TRBJ1-5; 10 bases match TRBD1. CDR3 length equals 14 residues. The V segment lost 7 bases and the J segment 3 bases; nucleotides outside the gene matches: 4. Germline lookup yields CDR1 SGHKS and CDR2 YYEKEE (reference sequence).

The chain employs TRBV7-8 and TRBJ1-4; 11 bases align to TRBD1. CDR3 size: 16 residues. The germline V gene encodes CDR1 SGHVS and CDR2 FQNEAQ. After removal of 7 bases from V and 8 bases from J, the junction contained 12 bases not matched to a gene. The CDR3 sequence is CASTLRSDRGQEKLFF. The CDR3 DNA reads as TGTGCCAGCACCCTAAGATCGGACAGGGGGCAAGAAAAACTGTTTTTT.

The rearrangement joins TRBV4-1 to TRBJ2-6; no reliable D call. The CDR3 runs to 17 residues. V lost 0 bases, J lost 0 bases, and 9 bases lay in between. Germline V gene lookup returns CDR1 MGHRA and CDR2 YSYEKL. CDR3 DNA sequence: TGCGCCAGCAGCCAAGATCCTCAGTTCTCTGGGGCCAACGTCCTGACTTTC. Translated, it gives CASSQDPQFSGANVLTF.